This TCR beta chain emerged from a study of cytotoxic CD8 clonotypes in ibrutinib-treated CLL (dated by TCRdb to 2020 to 2022). Background for the entire study: In this cohort, 15 or so patients were treatment-naive and ten to eleven were relapsed/refractory, while 17 to 18 had unmutated IGHV. Responses were partial in roughly 24 patients and complete in 2; after median about 63 months follow-up, about 14 stayed in remission and about twelve progressed. Response samples were taken after a median of 12 months on treatment, ranging from roughly 6 to 36 months. An average of approximately 260,000 productive templates and tens of thousands of productive rearrangements was obtained per sample. Of the approximately 87 participants in the trial, approximately 26 had longitudinal samples available. Cryopreserved peripheral blood mononuclear cells were obtained prior to treatment, at the time of response, and at either disease progression or sustained remission. All remission and progressive disease samples were collected while patients were still receiving ibrutinib.

In light of the paper, this sample's time point label describes: about a year on ibrutinib. Approximately 2 micrograms of genomic DNA were extracted from cryopreserved PBMCs for TCR beta library preparation. Longitudinal blood samples from CLL patients receiving ibrutinib monotherapy were subjected to high-throughput TCR beta sequencing. Patients were enrolled in a phase 2 open-label single-center ibrutinib monotherapy trial. Each clonotype received, on average, around 9.6x coverage in deep resolution sequencing performed on a MiSeq, where the target depth lay between 1 in 1 million and 1 in 200,000 T cells. The immunoSEQ hsTCRB Kit was used to generate the TCR beta libraries. As for the authors' bioinformatics: ImmunoSEQ Data Assistant and ImmunoSEQ Analyzer were used for data analysis, and V, D and J genes were assigned according to IMGT definitions. Clonality, which ranges from 0 to 1, was calculated as one minus the normalized Shannon entropy of productive rearrangement frequencies. Public clonotype analysis was restricted to overrepresented clonotypes comprising at least 0.05% of each patient's repertoire. Approximately 14 age-matched healthy donor repertoires from immuneACCESS served as clonality controls. The clones in this table, taken by TCRdb from immuneACCESS, are in-frame only. Not every clone is retained; where verified, under half of the shortfall comes from an unresolved V gene, and the cause of the rest is unknown. For V, J and clone size, that table is used; D and trimming come from the DNA. Here the sample has roughly 40,000 clones; 60% to 80% occur a single time. The ten most abundant clones make up roughly 12% of the sample.

The CDR3 has 17 amino acids, counting the end cysteine and phenylalanine. Of the read, only the CDR3 DNA is kept; its 51 bases are in frame from base 1. Taken from the germline V gene (reference sequence), the CDR1 and CDR2 loops are MNHEY and SMNVEV. Clipping removes 3 bases from V and 6 bases from J, with 8 as the unmatched junction base count. Overall results and qualifications from the work: Clonality increased at ibrutinib response, stayed stable in sustained remission, and fell back toward baseline at progression. Lymph node repertoires were not examined, and the timing of sampling was not matched between patients in sustained remission and those whose disease progressed. Baseline clonality was found to be higher than that of age-matched healthy donors and was strongly correlated with circulating CD8+ T-cell counts. Public clonotypes were rare and either contracted or stayed stable during treatment, and the rise in clonality at ibrutinib response reflected the expansion of private clonotypes.

Points on this clone: Its target antigen remains unknown. Qualities for individual bases were not recorded, and no much larger clone is one base off.

This sequence was found in a human donor with chronic lymphocytic leukemia. The rearrangement combines TRBV27 with TRBJ2-7; 16 middle bases align to TRBD2. Specimen: PBMCs, collected after 12 months of ibrutinib treatment. The DNA sequence is given as TGTGCCAGCAGTTTGAAAGGGACTAGCGGGAGGGCCAGCGAGCAGTACTTC. This translates into CASSLKGTSGRASEQYF.